This is a list of T cell receptor beta chains from one sample in a study of T cell responses to AZD1222 COVID-19 vaccine. The data were produced by immunoSEQ multiplex PCR, yet TCRdb's version contains in-frame clones alone and is incomplete. The sample consists of roughly 200,000 clones, about 92% of them appearing once. Sequenced material: peripheral blood, taken on day 0 of MenACWY control vaccination. The receptor set was obtained from an adult in good health. Each CDR3 is given with its conserved first and last residue. A D gene is named only where the DNA matches it firmly. Clone sizes are given selectively: once, few, many, or a class where the clone is expanded.

v_gene: TRBV5-6
j_gene: TRBJ1-5
abundance: -
d_gene: -
CDR3aa: CASSSFLQGESNQPQHF

v_gene: TRBV18
j_gene: TRBJ2-2
abundance: -
d_gene: -
CDR3aa: CASSPIFRANTGELFF

v_gene: TRBV2
j_gene: TRBJ2-7
abundance: -
d_gene: TRBD2
CDR3aa: CASSGTSGVYEQYF

v_gene: TRBV6-5
j_gene: TRBJ1-2
abundance: -
d_gene: TRBD1
CDR3aa: CASTYLTGASGYTF

v_gene: TRBV6-5
j_gene: TRBJ2-7
abundance: -
d_gene: TRBD1
CDR3aa: CASSSRTGPYEQYF

v_gene: TRBV19
j_gene: TRBJ1-6
abundance: -
d_gene: -
CDR3aa: CASSIIGPVNSPLHF

v_gene: TRBV19
j_gene: TRBJ2-3
abundance: -
d_gene: -
CDR3aa: CASSRDSYTDTQYF

v_gene: TRBV4-1
j_gene: TRBJ2-2
abundance: -
d_gene: -
CDR3aa: CASSQVQVPGELFF

v_gene: TRBV6-6
j_gene: TRBJ2-7
abundance: once
d_gene: TRBD2
CDR3aa: CASSYAPRGVKF

v_gene: TRBV2
j_gene: TRBJ1-1
abundance: -
d_gene: -
CDR3aa: CASSGGRGTEAFF

v_gene: TRBV28
j_gene: TRBJ2-2
abundance: -
d_gene: TRBD1
CDR3aa: CASTLRGPGTGELFF

v_gene: TRBV5-6
j_gene: TRBJ1-2
abundance: -
d_gene: -
CDR3aa: CASSPFGITYGYTF

v_gene: TRBV5-1
j_gene: TRBJ1-3
abundance: -
d_gene: -
CDR3aa: CASSLDPMWGNTIYF

v_gene: TRBV6-5
j_gene: TRBJ1-1
abundance: -
d_gene: TRBD1
CDR3aa: CASSSTGGNPEAFF

v_gene: TRBV5-4
j_gene: TRBJ1-1
abundance: -
d_gene: -
CDR3aa: CASSLYGGAANTEAFF

v_gene: TRBV30
j_gene: TRBJ1-1
abundance: -
d_gene: -
CDR3aa: CAWEGSGQNEAFF

v_gene: TRBV12-3/TRBV12-4
j_gene: TRBJ2-1
abundance: -
d_gene: -
CDR3aa: CASTPDNEQFF

v_gene: TRBV6-5
j_gene: TRBJ2-5
abundance: once
d_gene: TRBD2
CDR3aa: CASSYATSGGQETQYF

v_gene: TRBV7-2
j_gene: TRBJ2-2
abundance: -
d_gene: -
CDR3aa: CASSLSPPIRGVNTGELFF

v_gene: TRBV5-1
j_gene: TRBJ2-3
abundance: -
d_gene: -
CDR3aa: CASSRGQGGPDTQYF

v_gene: TRBV27
j_gene: TRBJ1-2
abundance: -
d_gene: -
CDR3aa: CASRFDGAEYGDGYTF

v_gene: TRBV3-1/TRBV3-2
j_gene: TRBJ2-1
abundance: -
d_gene: TRBD2
CDR3aa: CASSQDRLAGGNEQFF

v_gene: TRBV10-1
j_gene: TRBJ2-7
abundance: -
d_gene: -
CDR3aa: CASSFGAVSRQYF

v_gene: TRBV18
j_gene: TRBJ2-3
abundance: -
d_gene: -
CDR3aa: CASSPFGIGTSTDTQYF

v_gene: TRBV7-2
j_gene: TRBJ1-2
abundance: -
d_gene: -
CDR3aa: CASSLVGAAGYTF

v_gene: TRBV9
j_gene: TRBJ1-4
abundance: few
d_gene: -
CDR3aa: CASSAGWGPLTNEKLFF

v_gene: TRBV2
j_gene: TRBJ2-6
abundance: -
d_gene: -
CDR3aa: CASGAGAGANVLTF

v_gene: TRBV10-3
j_gene: TRBJ2-7
abundance: -
d_gene: TRBD1
CDR3aa: CAISGTGTPQYF

v_gene: TRBV11-2
j_gene: TRBJ1-2
abundance: once
d_gene: -
CDR3aa: CASSLGQGNYGYTF

v_gene: TRBV7-9
j_gene: TRBJ1-2
abundance: -
d_gene: -
CDR3aa: CASSGGSIESYGYTF

v_gene: TRBV21-1
j_gene: TRBJ1-4
abundance: -
d_gene: -
CDR3aa: CASWHRRREKLFF

v_gene: TRBV27
j_gene: TRBJ1-2
abundance: -
d_gene: -
CDR3aa: CASSLKGPPSGYTF

v_gene: TRBV27
j_gene: TRBJ1-2
abundance: -
d_gene: -
CDR3aa: CASSLSLRETFYGYTF

v_gene: TRBV5-5
j_gene: TRBJ2-7
abundance: once
d_gene: -
CDR3aa: CASSPEGYEQYF

v_gene: TRBV20-1
j_gene: TRBJ1-2
abundance: -
d_gene: TRBD1
CDR3aa: CSASDRGKVDYTF

v_gene: TRBV6-5
j_gene: TRBJ1-6
abundance: -
d_gene: -
CDR3aa: CASSYRGSSPLHF

v_gene: TRBV9
j_gene: TRBJ2-3
abundance: -
d_gene: -
CDR3aa: CASSVGGLNTQYF

v_gene: TRBV7-9
j_gene: TRBJ1-1
abundance: -
d_gene: TRBD1
CDR3aa: CASSHLVWRGRRMDTEAFF

v_gene: TRBV7-9
j_gene: TRBJ1-1
abundance: -
d_gene: TRBD1
CDR3aa: CASARQGQEVAFF

v_gene: TRBV7-9
j_gene: TRBJ1-2
abundance: -
d_gene: -
CDR3aa: CASRDTGAIGYGYTF

v_gene: TRBV5-6
j_gene: TRBJ1-1
abundance: -
d_gene: -
CDR3aa: CASSPLGQREAFF

v_gene: TRBV7-9
j_gene: TRBJ1-1
abundance: -
d_gene: TRBD1
CDR3aa: CASSSGTGDTEAFF

v_gene: TRBV30
j_gene: TRBJ1-3
abundance: -
d_gene: -
CDR3aa: CAWSVGRRIGGNTIYF

v_gene: TRBV6-5
j_gene: TRBJ1-1
abundance: -
d_gene: -
CDR3aa: CASKRPGFHTEAFF

v_gene: TRBV6-5
j_gene: TRBJ1-2
abundance: -
d_gene: TRBD1
CDR3aa: CASSSTGVLAYGYTF

v_gene: TRBV27
j_gene: TRBJ1-5
abundance: -
d_gene: -
CDR3aa: CASSVGQLSNQPQHF

v_gene: TRBV30
j_gene: TRBJ1-5
abundance: -
d_gene: -
CDR3aa: CAWSRGISNQPQHF

v_gene: TRBV7-9
j_gene: TRBJ2-1
abundance: -
d_gene: TRBD2
CDR3aa: CASSLSGGPNNEQFF

v_gene: TRBV3-1/TRBV3-2
j_gene: TRBJ2-3
abundance: -
d_gene: -
CDR3aa: CASRSDSYRLDTQYF

v_gene: TRBV6-6
j_gene: TRBJ1-2
abundance: -
d_gene: TRBD1
CDR3aa: CASSRIRLLGGGAVGGYTF

v_gene: TRBV9
j_gene: TRBJ2-1
abundance: few
d_gene: -
CDR3aa: CASSVGWRSSYNEQFF

v_gene: TRBV19
j_gene: TRBJ1-5
abundance: -
d_gene: -
CDR3aa: CASSMGREPYQPQHF

v_gene: TRBV20-1
j_gene: TRBJ2-7
abundance: -
d_gene: -
CDR3aa: CSASPGPHEQYF

v_gene: TRBV7-9
j_gene: TRBJ1-2
abundance: -
d_gene: TRBD1
CDR3aa: CASSLTDRGKAGYTF

v_gene: TRBV11-3
j_gene: TRBJ1-1
abundance: -
d_gene: -
CDR3aa: CASSFSPAAEAFF

v_gene: TRBV19
j_gene: TRBJ1-5
abundance: -
d_gene: -
CDR3aa: CASSTSNSFTYQPQHF

v_gene: TRBV5-6
j_gene: TRBJ2-6
abundance: -
d_gene: -
CDR3aa: CASSFLNPGAGANVLTF

v_gene: TRBV7-9
j_gene: TRBJ2-7
abundance: -
d_gene: TRBD1
CDR3aa: CASTRTGGAYEQYF

v_gene: TRBV7-2
j_gene: TRBJ1-3
abundance: -
d_gene: -
CDR3aa: CASSLTGTFSGNTIYF

v_gene: TRBV27
j_gene: TRBJ1-2
abundance: -
d_gene: -
CDR3aa: CASSSITIGASGYTF